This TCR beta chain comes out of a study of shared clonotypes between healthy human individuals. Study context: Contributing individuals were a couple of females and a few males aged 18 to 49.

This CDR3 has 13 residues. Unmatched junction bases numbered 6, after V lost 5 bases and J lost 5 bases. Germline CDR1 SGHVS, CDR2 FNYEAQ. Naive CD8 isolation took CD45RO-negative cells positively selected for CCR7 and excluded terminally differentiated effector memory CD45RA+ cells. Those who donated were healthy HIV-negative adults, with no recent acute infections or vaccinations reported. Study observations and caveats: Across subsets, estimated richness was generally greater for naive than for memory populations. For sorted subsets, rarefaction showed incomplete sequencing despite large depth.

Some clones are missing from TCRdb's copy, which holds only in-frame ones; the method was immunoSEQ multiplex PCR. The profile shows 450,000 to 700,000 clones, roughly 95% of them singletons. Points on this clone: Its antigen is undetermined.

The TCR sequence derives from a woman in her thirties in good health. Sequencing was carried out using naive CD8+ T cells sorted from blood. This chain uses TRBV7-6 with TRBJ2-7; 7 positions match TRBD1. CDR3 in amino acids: CASSTRQGNEQYF. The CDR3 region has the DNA TGTGCCAGCAGCACCCGACAGGGAAACGAGCAGTACTTC.